The 18 T cell receptor beta chains reported below all come from one sample, sequenced in a study of cytomegalovirus exposure and HLA in healthy donors. It was with 60 Vbeta and 13 Jbeta primers that the PCR ran. Data came from immunoSEQ multiplex PCR; TCRdb stores just in-frame clones and leaves some out. Here the sample spans about 64,000 clones, around 86% being singletons. Sample: PBMCs. Source of these receptors: a female donor in good health and CMV-seronegative.

The rearrangement links TRBV19 to TRBJ2-1, with 7 bases that match TRBD2. The CDR3 loop spans 14 amino acids. CDR1 and CDR2 (germline): LNHDA, SQIVND (reference sequence). V shed 7 bases and J 5 bases; nucleotides not matched to a gene: 8. CDR3 region: CASTLAARDNEQFF. CDR3 sequence (DNA): TGTGCCAGTACCCTAGCGGCCAGGGACAATGAGCAGTTCTTC. The variable domain in full, with the rest retrieved from reference TRBV19 and TRBJ2-1, is DGGITQSPKYLFRKEGQNVTLSCEQNLNHDAMYWYRQDPGQGLRLIYYSQIVNDFQKGDIAEGYSVSREKKESFPLTVTSAQKNPTAFYLCASTLAARDNEQFFGPGTRLTVL.

In regard to this clone: The junction and the germline gene differ at one end; a read error may be behind it. The chain couples TRBV7-8 to TRBJ2-6; TRBD1 might be the D (5 bases). Germline CDR1 and CDR2: SGHVS and FQNEAQ. CDR3 length: 16 amino acids. CDR3 region: CASSPRPASGANGLTF. The DNA for the CDR3 is TGTGCCAGCAGCCCGCGGCCAGCATCTGGGGCCAACGGCCTGACTTTC.

In its sample, this clone was seen once. This chain joins TRBV7-2 and TRBJ2-3; TRBD1 is a possible D gene (6 bases). The CDR3 loop spans 17 amino acids. Looked up from germline, CDR1 is SGHTA and CDR2 is FQGNSA. Trimming took 5 bases from V and 2 from J, leaving 20 bases between them. CDR3 region: CASSPLSKRGFTDTQYF. The CDR3 DNA reads as TGTGCCAGCAGCCCCTTGAGCAAGAGGGGGTTCACAGATACGCAGTATTTT.

This rearrangement joins TRBV6-5 to TRBJ2-7, with D possibly TRBD1 on 6 matching bases. This CDR3 contains 15 residues. Per germline, CDR1 MNHEY and CDR2 SVGAGI. V was trimmed by 5 bases and J by 1 base, leaving 15 bases between them. CDR3 region: CASSRPGDSSYEQYF. The DNA for the CDR3 is TGTGCCAGCAGTCGACCAGGGGATAGTTCCTACGAGCAGTACTTC.

The V gene is TRBV7-9, the J gene TRBJ2-5, with 7 bases that match TRBD2. V lost 1 base and J lost 2; bases outside the gene matches: 13. Germline V lookup: CDR1 SEHNR, CDR2 FQNEAQ (reference sequence). The CDR3 extends over 18 amino acids. The CDR3 DNA sequence: TGTGCCAGCAGCTTAGGCGGTAGTACTAGCGTGGGACAAGAGACCCAGTACTTC. This gives the protein CASSLGGSTSVGQETQYF.

This rearrangement joins TRBV27 to TRBJ2-4, with D possibly being TRBD2 (7 bases). The germline V gene encodes CDR1 MNHEY and CDR2 SMNVEV (reference sequence). This CDR3 has 15 residues. V lost 5 bases, J lost 7 bases, and 18 bases lay in between. CDR3 nucleotide sequence: TGTGCCAGCAGTCCCAATGGAGGGGGGGCGAACATTCAGTACTTC. As protein: CASSPNGGGANIQYF.

Note on this clone: This sample also contains other DNA sequences that code for the same CDR3. The chain carries TRBV5-4 and TRBJ1-1, with a weak D call TRBD1 (5 bases). This CDR3 has 15 residues. From germline, CDR1 is SGHNT and CDR2 YYREEE (reference sequence). The ends were cut back, 4 bases at V and 2 bases at J, with 15 bases in the middle. CDR3 loop: CASSPPGGGNTEAFF. The CDR3 nucleotides read TGTGCCAGCAGCCCCCCCGGGGGGGGAAACACTGAAGCTTTCTTT.

V and J are TRBV5-4 and TRBJ2-3, with TRBD2 identical over 12 bases. CDR3 length equals 16 residues. Per germline, CDR1 SGHNT and CDR2 YYREEE (reference sequence). V was clipped by 4 bases and J by 2 bases; unmatched bases: 5. The CDR3 loop reads CASSTGLAGFTDTQYF. CDR3 coding DNA: TGTGCCAGCAGCACAGGACTAGCGGGGTTCACAGATACGCAGTATTTT.

The chain combines TRBV2 with TRBJ1-1; 10 nucleotides agree with TRBD1. Germline assignment: CDR1 SNHLY and CDR2 FYNNEI. The CDR3 totals 15 residues. Unmatched junction bases numbered 7, after V lost 4 bases and J lost 5 bases. In DNA form, the CDR3 reads TGTGCCAGCAGTGGGGAGGGGACAGGGGTGACTGAAGCTTTCTTT. Its protein is CASSGEGTGVTEAFF.

The chain joins TRBV19 to TRBJ2-1, with D possibly matching TRBD2 (5 bases). Trimming shortened V by 3 bases and J by 1 base, and 7 bases separated the two germline ends. The V gene's germline CDR1 is LNHDA and CDR2 SQIVND (reference sequence). The CDR3 totals 14 residues. Here the CDR3 DNA reads TGTGCCAGTAGTATGCGAGGGTCCTACAATGAGCAGTTCTTC. Encoded protein: CASSMRGSYNEQFF.

V and J are TRBV5-1 and TRBJ2-5; the match to TRBD1 covers 7 bases. The germline V gene has CDR1 SGHRS and CDR2 YFSETQ. V lost 0 bases to trimming and J lost 4 bases; unmatched junction nucleotides: 6. This CDR3 region has 15 residues. CDR3 nucleotides: TGCGCCAGCAGCTTGGGACAGGGTGGCGGAGAGACCCAGTACTTC. It yields the protein CASSLGQGGGETQYF.

The chain couples TRBV6-5 to TRBJ1-1; TRBD1 matches 9 bases. Per the germline V gene, CDR1 is MNHEY and CDR2 is SVGAGI. The V and J ends lost 0 bases and 4 bases, in that order; junction bases with no gene match: 6. The CDR3 covers 16 residues. The CDR3 spells CASSYSNRGRSTEAFF. The CDR3 coding sequence is TGTGCCAGCAGTTACTCAAACAGGGGGCGAAGCACTGAAGCTTTCTTT.

This chain links TRBV6-1 with TRBJ2-7; maybe TRBD1 (6 bases). Germline lookup yields CDR1 MNHNS and CDR2 SASEGT. V dropped 4 bases and J dropped 0 bases, with 13 bases sitting between them. This CDR3 is 15 amino acids long. CDR3 DNA: TGTGCCAGCAGTGTCCTCAGGGGTAACTCCTACGAGCAGTACTTC. It translates to CASSVLRGNSYEQYF.

Written as DNA, the CDR3 is TGTGCCAGCAGCTTCGTCCCGGGACTCGAACTCCCTGAAGCTTTCTTT. Translation gives CASSFVPGLELPEAFF. The J gene is TRBJ1-1, the V gene TRBV7-9; tentatively, D is TRBD1 (5 bases). The ends were cut back, 3 bases at V and 6 bases at J, with 20 bases in the middle. The CDR3 has 16 amino acids. Germline V gene sequence: CDR1 SEHNR, CDR2 FQNEAQ (reference sequence).

This sequence joins TRBV11-2 and TRBJ2-1; D possibly corresponds to TRBD2 (5 bases). V lost 5 bases and J 5 bases, leaving 19 bases between the germline ends. CDR3 length: 16 residues. The germline CDR1 and CDR2 sequences are SGHAT and FQNNGV. CDR3: CASSKPSRRGHNEQFF. As DNA, the CDR3 is TGTGCCAGCAGCAAACCTTCTAGGCGAGGGCACAATGAGCAGTTCTTC. The full variable domain, in which reference TRBV11-2 and TRBJ2-1 provide the parts outside the CDR3, is EAGVAQSPRYKIIEKRQSVAFWCNPISGHATLYWYQQILGQGPKLLIQFQNNGVVDDSQLPKDRFSAERLKGVDSTLKIQPAKLEDSAVYLCASSKPSRRGHNEQFFGPGTRLTVL.

This clone was seen a handful of times. V usage is TRBV7-3 and J usage is TRBJ2-1; TRBD2 matches at 7 bases. The CDR3 covers 17 residues. J lost 8 bases, V lost 1 base, and 14 bases had no gene match. Germline CDR1 and CDR2: SGHTA and FQGTGA. The CDR3 sequence is CASSLSAVSSGWDEQFF. In DNA, the CDR3 is TGTGCCAGCAGCTTAAGTGCCGTGTCTAGCGGTTGGGATGAGCAGTTCTTC.

The chain combines TRBV28 with TRBJ2-1; 10 nucleotides agree with TRBD2. The J segment lost 6 bases and the V segment lost 6 bases, leaving 11 bases of the junction unmatched. CDR3 size: 16 residues. The germline V gene encodes CDR1 MDHEN and CDR2 SYDVKM. The CDR3 loop reads CASRETSGPRGNEQFF. Here the CDR3 DNA reads TGTGCCAGCAGAGAGACTAGCGGGCCCCGGGGCAATGAGCAGTTCTTC.

CDR3 in amino acids: CASSLWVQGFISTDTQYF. CDR3 in DNA: TGTGCCAGCAGCTTGTGGGTACAGGGATTTATTAGCACAGATACGCAGTATTTT. The J gene is TRBJ2-3, the V gene TRBV11-2, with a tentative D call TRBD1 (6 bases). The CDR3 is made up of 18 amino acids. Germline lookup yields CDR1 SGHAT and CDR2 FQNNGV. Deletions cut 3 bases from V and 0 bases from J, with 19 bases between.